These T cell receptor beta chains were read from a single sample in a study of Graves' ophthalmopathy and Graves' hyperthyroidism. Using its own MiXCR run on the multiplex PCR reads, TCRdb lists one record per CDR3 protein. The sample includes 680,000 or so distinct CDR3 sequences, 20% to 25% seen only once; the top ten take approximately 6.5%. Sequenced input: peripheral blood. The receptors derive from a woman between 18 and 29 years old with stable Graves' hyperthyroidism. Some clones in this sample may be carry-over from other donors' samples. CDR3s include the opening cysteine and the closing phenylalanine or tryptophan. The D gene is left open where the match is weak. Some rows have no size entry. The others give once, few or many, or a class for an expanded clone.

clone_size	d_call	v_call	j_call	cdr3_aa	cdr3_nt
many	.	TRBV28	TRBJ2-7	CASSGPGVYEQYF	TGTGCCAGCAGTGGTCCCGGGGTCTACGAGCAGTACTTC
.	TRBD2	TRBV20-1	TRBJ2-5	CSASSGGAETQYF	TGCAGTGCTAGTAGCGGGGGGGCGGAGACCCAGTACTTC
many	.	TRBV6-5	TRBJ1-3	CASSYSRVSGNTIYF	TGTGCCAGCAGTTACTCCAGGGTCTCTGGAAACACCATATATTTT
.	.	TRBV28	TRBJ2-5	CASSFVQTQYF	TGTGCCAGCAGTTTTGTACAGACCCAGTACTTC
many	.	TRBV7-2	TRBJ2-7	CASSLARQAAYEQYF	TGTGCCAGCAGCTTAGCGCGGCAGGCCGCCTACGAGCAGTACTTC
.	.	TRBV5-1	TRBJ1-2	CASGETEPNYGYTF	TGCGCCAGCGGTGAAACAGAGCCTAACTATGGCTACACCTTC
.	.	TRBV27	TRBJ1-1	CASRSGLEAFF	TGTGCCAGCCGCTCCGGGCTCGAAGCTTTCTTT
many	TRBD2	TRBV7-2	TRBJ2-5	CASSTWGGWGETQYF	TGTGCCAGCAGCACCTGGGGGGGATGGGGCGAGACCCAGTACTTC
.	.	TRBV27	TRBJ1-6	CASSPGVEYSPLHF	TGTGCCAGCAGCCCAGGGGTAGAGTATTCACCCCTCCACTTT
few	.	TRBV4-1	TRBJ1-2	CASSQDPDGYGYTF	TGCGCCAGCAGCCAAGACCCGGACGGCTATGGCTACACCTTC
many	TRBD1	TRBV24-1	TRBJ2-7	CATSESGGTYEQYF	TGTGCCACCAGTGAATCAGGGGGCACCTACGAGCAGTACTTC
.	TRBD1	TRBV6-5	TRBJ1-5	CASSYSRDSDQHF	TGTGCCAGCAGTTACTCAAGGGACAGTGACCAGCATTTT
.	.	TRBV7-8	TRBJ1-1	CASSLVPVPKPNTEAFF	TGTGCCAGCAGCTTAGTTCCTGTCCCGAAACCAAACACTGAAGCTTTCTTT
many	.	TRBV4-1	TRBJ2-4	CASSQDRMAELAKNIQYF	TGCGCCAGCAGCCAAGATCGAATGGCAGAGCTAGCCAAAAACATTCAGTACTTC
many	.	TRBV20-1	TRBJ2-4	CSAADGGGEDIQYF	TGCAGTGCCGCCGACGGAGGGGGCGAGGACATTCAGTACTTC
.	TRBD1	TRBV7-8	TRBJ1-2	CASSPRDRRGYTF	TGTGCCAGCAGCCCTCGGGACAGGCGAGGCTACACCTTC
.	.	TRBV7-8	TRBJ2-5	CASSLGGLGTQYF	TGTGCCAGCAGCTTAGGGGGCTTGGGGACCCAGTACTTC
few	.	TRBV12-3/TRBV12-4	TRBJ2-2	CASMGVLTGELFF	TGTGCCAGCATGGGGGTCCTCACCGGGGAGCTGTTTTTT
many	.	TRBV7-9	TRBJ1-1	CASSPPGSLAEAFF	TGTGCCAGCAGCCCCCCAGGTAGTCTCGCTGAAGCTTTCTTT
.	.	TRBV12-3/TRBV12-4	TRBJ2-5	CASSLGQLGGWTQYF	TGTGCCAGCAGTTTAGGTCAGCTCGGGGGATGGACCCAGTACTTC
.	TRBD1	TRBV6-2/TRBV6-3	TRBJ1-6	CASSWTGGSSPLHF	TGTGCCAGCAGTTGGACAGGGGGAAGTTCACCCCTCCACTTT
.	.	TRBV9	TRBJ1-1	CASSVKGGWNTEAFF	TGTGCCAGCAGCGTGAAAGGGGGATGGAACACTGAAGCTTTCTTT
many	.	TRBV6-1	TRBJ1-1	CASTSGTEAFF	TGTGCCAGCACCTCCGGGACTGAAGCTTTCTTT
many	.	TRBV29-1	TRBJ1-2	CSVQTGYGYTF	TGCAGCGTTCAGACCGGCTATGGCTACACCTTC
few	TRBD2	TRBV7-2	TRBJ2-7	CASSHRMGGYEQYF	TGTGCCAGCAGCCACCGGATGGGGGGGTACGAGCAGTACTTC
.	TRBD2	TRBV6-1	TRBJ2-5	CASSPGLAGGHETQYF	TGTGCCAGCAGTCCAGGACTAGCGGGGGGGCACGAGACCCAGTACTTC
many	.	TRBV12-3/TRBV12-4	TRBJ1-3	CASSFRDGAGNTIYF	TGTGCCAGCAGTTTCCGCGACGGTGCTGGAAACACCATATATTTT
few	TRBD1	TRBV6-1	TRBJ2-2	CASRVQGLRAGELFF	TGTGCCAGCAGAGTACAGGGGTTGAGGGCCGGGGAGCTGTTTTTT
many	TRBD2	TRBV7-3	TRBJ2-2	CASSLTGLAGGTGELFF	TGTGCCAGCAGCTTAACAGGCCTAGCGGGAGGTACCGGGGAGCTGTTTTTT
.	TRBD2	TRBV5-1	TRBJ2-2	CASSSTSAWELFF	TGCGCCAGCAGCTCAACTAGCGCCTGGGAGCTGTTTTTT
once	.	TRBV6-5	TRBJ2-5	CASSYSIWRIQETQYF	TGTGCCAGCAGTTACTCGATATGGCGGATCCAAGAGACCCAGTACTTC
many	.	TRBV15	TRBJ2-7	CATSRRSYEQYF	TGTGCCACCAGCAGGAGATCCTACGAGCAGTACTTC
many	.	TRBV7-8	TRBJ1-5	CASSPGGARQPQHF	TGTGCCAGCAGCCCGGGGGGGGCCAGGCAGCCCCAGCATTTT